There are a few counts of the clone carrying this T cell receptor (beta chain). The target antigen is unknown. All the people who gave samples were healthy bone marrow donors. The record originates from a study of cytomegalovirus exposure and HLA in healthy donors. PCR amplification relied on 60 Vbeta primers (plus 13 Jbeta primers). The protocol was immunoSEQ multiplex PCR, while the TCRdb copy is restricted to in-frame clones and leaves out a portion. The table lists about 98,000 clones, around 72% of them singletons. Study-wide results and limits: Information on immune exposure was restricted to one variable (CMV serostatus). An analysis was carried out later, and it reportedly showed fewer N-insertions in an Asian-associated ancestry cluster than the approximately 700-donor mean.

From germline, CDR1 is MNHNS and CDR2 SASEGT. V was trimmed by 2 bases and J by 6 bases, leaving 17 bases between them. The CDR3 runs to 16 residues. The receptor comes from a man aged 18-30 years in good health and CMV-seropositive. The rearrangement joins TRBV6-1 to TRBJ1-5; TRBD1 might be the D (6 bases). The sequenced material came from PBMCs. CDR3 coding DNA: TGTGCCAGCAGTGAAAACCGACAGGTCTCGGGTCAGCCCCAGCATTTT. It specifies CASSENRQVSGQPQHF.